The 27 T cell receptor beta chains below were found in one sample sequenced in a study of CD8 T cells in Susac syndrome. After extraction with the RNeasy kit, about 0.45 to 1 ug of the RNA was reverse transcribed using random hexamers. In TCRdb, the immunoSEQ multiplex PCR reads were re-called with MiXCR into one record per CDR3 protein. The repertoire includes over 130,000 distinct CDR3 sequences, more than 85% of them detected once, and about 0.15% sits in the top ten. Specimen: CD4+ T cells from PBMCs. Source of these receptors: a human donor with Susac syndrome.

This clonotype is a singleton in its sample. The genes are TRBV4-2 and TRBJ2-1; perhaps TRBD1 as D (7 bases). Germline lookup yields CDR1 LGHNA and CDR2 YNFKEQ. Trimming took off 0 bases at V and 9 bases at J, with 18 bases between the two ends. The CDR3 totals 16 residues. CDR3 in DNA: TGTGCCAGCAGCCAAGATCGGGGCAGGGGGGCATTTGAGCAGTTCTTC. It encodes CASSQDRGRGAFEQFF.

This clonotype has just one count. V gene TRBV5-1 combines with J gene TRBJ2-1; tentatively, D is TRBD2 (7 bases). This CDR3 has 17 amino acids. Trimming removed 7 bases at V and 6 bases at J, with 26 bases between. From germline, CDR1 is SGHRS and CDR2 YFSETQ. CDR3 protein: CASSVGGTSGALNEQFF. The CDR3 coding sequence is TGCGCCAGCTCCGTCGGGGGGACATCCGGGGCCCTCAATGAGCAGTTCTTC.

The chain uses TRBV5-1 and TRBJ2-3; TRBD1 might be the D (6 bases). V was trimmed by 2 bases and J by 2 bases, leaving 9 bases between them. Germline values: CDR1 SGHRS, CDR2 YFSETQ. CDR3 length: 14 amino acids. In DNA form, the CDR3 reads TGCGCCAGCAGCTTAGGACAGCCCACAGATACGCAGTATTTT. Its protein product is CASSLGQPTDTQYF.

This chain links TRBV20-1 with TRBJ1-2, with D perhaps TRBD1 (6 bases). V was clipped by 0 bases and J by 2 bases, with 13 bases between them. From germline, CDR1 is DFQATT and CDR2 SNEGSKA (reference sequence). The CDR3 contains 15 residues. The CDR3 is CSARDLYQGNYGYTF. In nucleotides, the CDR3 is TGCAGTGCTAGAGATCTGTACCAGGGGAACTATGGCTACACCTTC.

The V call is TRBV6-1, the J call TRBJ2-2; D might be TRBD1 or TRBD2, each matching 5 bases. CDR3 length equals 17 residues. Germline assignment: CDR1 MNHNS and CDR2 SASEGT. The V gene lost 5 bases and the J gene lost 4 bases, with 20 bases spanning the gap. In DNA, the CDR3 is TGTGCCAGCAGTCCGCAGGGAGTTGGGGGTGTCACCGGGGAGCTGTTTTTT. As protein: CASSPQGVGGVTGELFF.

This clonotype was counted a single time. The J gene is TRBJ2-1, the V gene TRBV5-1; perhaps TRBD2 as D (5 bases). The germline V and J ends were trimmed by 0 bases and 0 bases, with 7 bases remaining between them. The CDR3 is 15 amino acids. Germline lookup yields CDR1 SGHRS and CDR2 YFSETQ. CDR3 in amino acids: CASSLVASSYNEQFF. CDR3 nucleotides: TGCGCCAGCAGCTTGGTAGCGAGCTCCTACAATGAGCAGTTCTTC. Full variable domain (rest looked up from reference TRBV5-1 and TRBJ2-1): KAGVTQTPRYLIKTRGQQVTLSCSPISGHRSVSWYQQTPGQGLQFLFEYFSETQRNKGNFPGRFSGRQFSNSRSEMNVSTLELGDSALYLCASSLVASSYNEQFFGPGTRLTVL.

The J gene is TRBJ2-2, the V gene TRBV29-1; TRBD1 is a possible D gene (6 bases). Looked up from germline, CDR1 is SQVTM and CDR2 is ANQGSEA. CDR3 length: 13 amino acids. V lost 7 bases to trimming and J lost 0 bases, with 9 bases between them. The CDR3 coding sequence is TGCAGCGGGGACACCTCGAACACCGGGGAGCTGTTTTTT. This translates into CSGDTSNTGELFF.

This clonotype is a singleton in its sample. DNA for the CDR3: TGCAGTGCAAGGACAGGGACCTACGAGCAGTACTTC. It yields the protein CSARTGTYEQYF. The chain combines TRBV20-1 with TRBJ2-7; 8 nucleotides agree with TRBD1. V gave up 6 bases and J gave up 2 bases; unmatched junction bases: 3. CDR3 size: 12 residues. CDR1 DFQATT and CDR2 SNEGSKA come from the germline V gene (reference sequence).

The chain carries TRBV2 and TRBJ2-2; D remains unclear. V was trimmed by 10 bases and J by 7 bases, leaving 16 bases between them. In germline, CDR1 is SNHLY, CDR2 FYNNEI. CDR3 length: 13 amino acids. CDR3 in amino acids: CATTTHSGGELFF. As DNA, the CDR3 is TGTGCCACCACGACACATTCGGGCGGGGAGCTGTTTTTT. Looking up the rest from reference TRBV2 and TRBJ2-2 gives the full variable domain: EPEVTQTPSHQVTQMGQEVILRCVPISNHLYFYWYRQILGQKVEFLVSFYNNEISEKSEIFDDQFSVERPDGSNFTLKIRSTKLEDSAMYFCATTTHSGGELFFGEGSRLTVL.

The chain's CDR3 is CASSEFRDPLGNTEAFF. The CDR3 DNA is TGTGCCAGCAGCGAGTTCAGGGACCCCCTTGGGAACACTGAAGCTTTCTTT. The chain carries TRBV21-1 and TRBJ1-1; no DNA check was done on the table's D call, TRBD1. TRBV21-1 is a known pseudogene. The CDR3 has 17 amino acids.

The rearrangement joins TRBV30 to TRBJ2-5; 8 bases map to TRBD2. The CDR3 contains 13 residues. Losses at the gene ends were 3 bases for V and 3 bases for J; bases not matched to a gene: 3. CDR1 and CDR2 (germline): GTSNPN, SVGIG (reference sequence). The CDR3 loop reads CAWSFGGEETQYF. In DNA form, the CDR3 reads TGTGCCTGGAGCTTCGGGGGGGAAGAGACCCAGTACTTC.

The chain recombines TRBV6-5 with TRBJ1-6, with a tentative D call TRBD1 (6 bases). CDR3 length: 13 amino acids. Germline V gene data show CDR1 as MNHEY and CDR2 as SVGAGI. V was shortened by 5 bases and J by 7 bases, with 9 bases between the two germline ends. CDR3 in DNA: TGTGCCAGCAGTACCGGGACAAATTCACCCCTCCACTTT. The encoded protein is CASSTGTNSPLHF.

The chain combines TRBV29-1 with TRBJ1-1; weak D call: TRBD1 (6 bases). V dropped 6 bases and J dropped 0 bases, with 17 bases sitting between them. Germline V gene data show CDR1 as SQVTM and CDR2 as ANQGSEA. The CDR3 is 15 residues long. The CDR3 DNA reads TGCAGCGTCCGCTACGGGACACTCATGAACACTGAAGCTTTCTTT. Amino acid sequence: CSVRYGTLMNTEAFF. The complete variable domain, with remaining parts taken from reference TRBV29-1 and TRBJ1-1, reads SAVISQKPSRDICQRGTSLTIQCQVDSQVTMMFWYRQQPGQSLTLIATANQGSEATYESGFVIDKFPISRPNLTFSTLTVSNMSPEDSSIYLCSVRYGTLMNTEAFFGQGTRLTVV.

The J gene is TRBJ2-7, the V gene TRBV9; D gene uncertain. Trimming removed 3 bases at V and 0 bases at J, with 10 bases between. CDR3 length equals 14 residues. Looked up from germline, CDR1 is SGDLS and CDR2 is YYNGEE. The CDR3: CASSGGISSYEQYF. The CDR3, as DNA: TGTGCCAGCAGCGGGGGTATCAGCTCCTACGAGCAGTACTTC.

This clonotype has just a few counts. The V call is TRBV12-3 or TRBV12-4, the J call TRBJ2-2, with no clear D. The CDR3 length is 11 residues. V was clipped by 2 bases and J by 7 bases, with 2 bases between them. CDR3 sequence reads: CASSLLGELFF. The CDR3 DNA follows: TGTGCCAGCAGTTTACTCGGGGAGCTGTTTTTT.

The chain carries TRBV5-6 and TRBJ2-5; D might be TRBD1 (5 bases). Trimming removed 4 bases at V and 2 bases at J, with 18 bases between. Germline CDR1 SGHDT, CDR2 YYEEEE. CDR3 length: 16 amino acids. The CDR3 bases are TGTGCCAGCAGCCCGGAACAGGTACGAGCTCAAGAGACCCAGTACTTC. It yields the protein CASSPEQVRAQETQYF.

The V gene is TRBV3-1, the J gene TRBJ1-2; D gene ambiguous. CDR3 length equals 13 residues. Per germline, CDR1 LGHDT and CDR2 YNNKEL (reference sequence). Trimming took 1 base from V and 3 from J, leaving 6 bases between them. CDR3 coding DNA: TGTGCCAGCAGCCAAGGAGAAGACTATGGCTACACCTTC. Translation gives CASSQGEDYGYTF. Looking up the rest from reference TRBV3-1 and TRBJ1-2 gives the full variable domain: DTAVSQTPKYLVTQMGNDKSIKCEQNLGHDTMYWYKQDSKKFLKIMFSYNNKELIINETVPNRFSPKSPDKAHLNLHINSLELGDSAVYFCASSQGEDYGYTFGSGTRLTVV.

CDR3 bases: TGCAGCGTCCTTCCGGGCCGGGACGTCGTTGGAGGCTACACCTTC. Protein: CSVLPGRDVVGGYTF. V usage is TRBV29-1 and J usage is TRBJ1-2; possible D gene TRBD1, 5 bases. The germline V gene has CDR1 SQVTM and CDR2 ANQGSEA. V was cut by 6 bases and J by 8 bases, with 25 bases left in between. The CDR3 has 15 residues.

The chain is built from TRBV12-3 or TRBV12-4 and TRBJ2-7, with 7 bases matching TRBD1. Trimming took 5 bases from V and 2 from J; bases not matched to a gene: 6. CDR3 size: 14 residues. The CDR3, as DNA: TGTGCCAGCAGTGTAGGGGGCCAAACCTACGAGCAGTACTTC. Translating gives CASSVGGQTYEQYF.

The rearrangement joins TRBV14 to TRBJ1-1; D uncertain. The CDR3 is made up of 13 amino acids. Germline V gene sequence: CDR1 SGHDN, CDR2 FVKESK. The germline V and J ends were trimmed by 0 bases and 5 bases, with 7 bases remaining between them. Written as DNA, the CDR3 is TGTGCCAGCAGCCAAGATCTCCAGACTGAAGCTTTCTTT. Translation gives CASSQDLQTEAFF.

V and J are TRBV29-1 and TRBJ1-2; no clear D. V lost 6 bases, J lost 3 bases, and 8 bases lay in between. Germline V gives CDR1 SQVTM, CDR2 ANQGSEA. The length of the CDR3 is 11 residues. The CDR3 DNA reads as TGCAGCGTAGACAAGGACTATGGCTACACCTTC. Protein sequence: CSVDKDYGYTF.

This sequence joins TRBV12-3 or TRBV12-4 and TRBJ2-7; D is uncertain. The ends were cut back, 0 bases at V and 5 bases at J, with 8 bases in the middle. The CDR3 length is 13 residues. CDR3 DNA: TGTGCCAGCAGTTTAGCGCTCGTTCACGAGCAGTACTTC. It translates to CASSLALVHEQYF.

This chain joins TRBV3-1 and TRBJ2-4; TRBD2 matches at 7 bases. The J segment lost 6 bases and the V segment lost 5 bases, leaving 4 bases of the junction unmatched. This CDR3 has 13 amino acids. Germline CDR1 LGHDT, CDR2 YNNKEL (reference sequence). The CDR3 region has the DNA TGTGCCAGCAGCGAAAGACTAGCAAACATTCAGTACTTC. This encodes CASSERLANIQYF.

This clonotype appeared a single time. This chain links TRBV5-1 with TRBJ2-3; D is uncertain. Germline V gene data show CDR1 as SGHRS and CDR2 as YFSETQ. V shed 0 bases and J shed 3 bases, with 2 bases lying between them. The CDR3 has 12 residues. CDR3 DNA: TGCGCCAGCAGCTTGGAGACAGATACGCAGTATTTT. Its translation is CASSLETDTQYF.

The chain links TRBV5-1 to TRBJ1-1; 8 positions agree with TRBD1. V lost 3 bases, J lost 6 bases, and 4 bases stayed unmatched. There are 13 residues in the CDR3. Germline lookup yields CDR1 SGHRS and CDR2 YFSETQ. This CDR3 is CASSSQTGAEAFF. The DNA for the CDR3 is TGCGCCAGCAGCTCCCAGACAGGGGCTGAAGCTTTCTTT.

V is TRBV5-6 and J is TRBJ1-5, with TRBD1 matching 8 bases. The CDR3 sequence is 14 residues long. Germline lookup yields CDR1 SGHDT and CDR2 YYEEEE. With 4 bases clipped from V and 2 bases from J, the junction kept 2 bases outside the gene matches. This CDR3 reads CASSTGGGNQPQHF. The CDR3 DNA sequence: TGTGCCAGCAGCACAGGGGGGGGCAATCAGCCCCAGCATTTT.

V usage is TRBV6-4 and J usage is TRBJ2-3; 7 nucleotides line up with TRBD2. Germline V gene lookup returns CDR1 MRHNA and CDR2 SNTAGT. The junction had 6 bases not matched to a gene; V was cut back by 0 bases and J by 6 bases. The CDR3 totals 15 residues. For the CDR3, the DNA is TGTGCCAGCAGTGACTCGCCCAGCGGGGTGGATACGCAGTATTTT. It yields the protein CASSDSPSGVDTQYF.